This T cell receptor beta chain was profiled in a study of cytomegalovirus exposure and HLA in healthy donors. At the level of the study: The 90 to 150 validation repertoires used a platform that matched the one used for the approximately 610 first-cohort repertoires, as a later analysis reported. Whole-study results and caveats: Reportedly, cytomegalovirus status was diagnosed with high sensitivity and specificity. According to the study, roughly 160 TCR beta chains were cytomegalovirus-associated.

Clones were read by immunoSEQ multiplex PCR, and TCRdb kept only the in-frame ones, dropping some. This table holds about 82,000 clones, just under 95% found once. On this clone: The antigen is undetermined.

What was sequenced was PBMCs. The TCR was taken from a man between 18 and 35 years old in good health and CMV-seronegative.

The CDR3 is CASSLEGTSRYF. CDR3 DNA: TGTGCCAGCAGCTTGGAGGGGACTAGTCGGTACTTC. The chain carries TRBV5-8 and TRBJ2-7; 8 nucleotides match TRBD2. The CDR3 contains 12 residues. Germline lookup yields CDR1 SGHTS and CDR2 YDEGEE. V was pared by 0 bases and J by 12 bases, with 5 bases of the junction left unmatched.